Each of the 10 T cell receptor beta chains below was sequenced from the same sample in a study of CD8 T cells in ankylosing spondylitis. TCRdb fed the 5' RACE reads into MiXCR, producing one record per CDR3 protein. The sample includes 150,000 to 200,000 distinct CDR3 sequences, 30% to 35% of them seen just once. The sequencing input was synovial fluid, either unsorted or a sorted T cell fraction (not recorded which). Source of these receptors: a male donor with ankylosing spondylitis.

The rearrangement joins TRBV27 to TRBJ2-5; 7 bases fit TRBD2. Germline assignment: CDR1 MNHEY and CDR2 SMNVEV (reference sequence). CDR3 length equals 13 residues. After removal of 8 bases from V and 3 bases from J, the junction contained 6 bases not matched to a gene. The CDR3 loop reads CASHPAGEETQYF. The CDR3 nucleotides are TGTGCCAGCCACCCCGCGGGGGAAGAGACCCAGTACTTC.

This clonotype occurred a few times. This chain connects TRBV5-6 to TRBJ1-6, with a possible D match to TRBD1 (5 bases). Germline CDR1 SGHDT, CDR2 YYEEEE. The CDR3 sequence is 16 residues long. V was clipped by 3 bases and J by 7 bases, with 17 bases between them. CDR3 amino acids: CASSYLGRTKNSPLHF. The CDR3, as DNA: TGTGCCAGCAGCTATTTGGGACGTACGAAAAATTCACCCCTCCACTTT.

The V call is TRBV25-1, the J call TRBJ2-3; a weak D match, TRBD2 (5 bases). Germline loops: CDR1 MGHDK, CDR2 SYGVNS. V lost 1 base, J lost 0 bases, and 17 bases lay in between. CDR3 length: 18 residues. CDR3 sequence reads: CASSESSAGGSSTDTQYF. The CDR3 bases are TGTGCCAGCAGTGAATCATCGGCGGGTGGATCTAGCACAGATACGCAGTATTTT.

The V call is TRBV3-1, the J call TRBJ1-2, with D perhaps matching TRBD1 (5 bases). CDR1 is LGHDT and CDR2 is YNNKEL in the germline V gene (reference sequence). The CDR3 sequence is 12 residues long. The V and J ends lost 4 bases and 4 bases respectively, with 7 bases between them. For the CDR3, the DNA is TGTGCCAGCAGCCCAGGGACCTATGGCTACACCTTC. This translates into CASSPGTYGYTF.

This sequence joins TRBV4-2 and TRBJ2-1; D assignment may be TRBD1 or TRBD2 (5 bases each). This CDR3 is 18 amino acids long. CDR1 and CDR2 (germline): LGHNA, YNFKEQ. Trimming pared 4 bases from V and 0 bases from J, leaving 19 bases between. The CDR3 DNA reads as TGTGCCAGCAGCCTCCCAAGGGGAGTTGTGGGCTCCTACAATGAGCAGTTCTTC. It encodes CASSLPRGVVGSYNEQFF.

The V gene is TRBV11-2, the J gene TRBJ1-2; D remains ambiguous. Germline values: CDR1 SGHAT, CDR2 FQNNGV. The length of the CDR3 is 14 residues. Trimming took off 0 bases at V and 5 bases at J, with 10 bases between the two ends. The CDR3 is CASSLDPRTYGYTF. CDR3 nucleotide sequence: TGTGCCAGCAGCTTAGACCCTCGGACTTATGGCTACACCTTC.

This clonotype has a count of ten or more. The J gene is TRBJ2-1, the V gene TRBV5-1, with 9 positions matching TRBD1. Unmatched junction bases numbered 2, after V lost 4 bases and J lost 3 bases. In germline, CDR1 is SGHRS, CDR2 YFSETQ. The CDR3 spans 14 residues. CDR3 nucleotides: TGCGCCAGCAGCGCGGGACAGGGCTACAATGAGCAGTTCTTC. Protein product: CASSAGQGYNEQFF.

The V gene is TRBV7-7, the J gene TRBJ2-1; no clear D gene. The CDR3 covers 14 residues. The germline CDR1 and CDR2 sequences are SSHAT and FNYEAQ (reference sequence). Trimming pared 5 bases from V and 8 bases from J, leaving 16 bases between. The CDR3 loop reads CASSPTHDRHEQFF. CDR3 bases: TGTGCCAGCAGCCCCACGCACGATCGGCATGAGCAGTTCTTC. Combining the CDR3 with reference TRBV7-7 and TRBJ2-1 gives the whole variable domain GAGVSQSPRYKVTKRGQDVTLRCDPISSHATLYWYQQALGQGPEFLTYFNYEAQPDKSGLPSDRFSAERPEGSISTLTIQRTEQRDSAMYRCASSPTHDRHEQFFGPGTRLTVL.

The chain has TRBV2 and TRBJ1-2, with D possibly matching TRBD1 (5 bases). This CDR3 has 13 residues. From germline, CDR1 is SNHLY and CDR2 FYNNEI. V lost 7 bases and J 8 bases, leaving 17 bases between the germline ends. The DNA of the CDR3 is TGTGCCAGCAAGAAATTGGGGCTCGGGGGCTACACCTTC. It codes for CASKKLGLGGYTF.

The J gene is TRBJ1-1, the V gene TRBV12-3 or TRBV12-4; maybe TRBD1 (6 bases). Trimming left V 3 bases short and J 10 bases short, with 15 bases between. The CDR3 contains 13 residues. CDR3 in DNA: TGTGCCAGCAGTTTGATTCGACAGGTCAGAGCTTTCTTT. This sequence encodes CASSLIRQVRAFF.